This TCR beta chain was sequenced for a study of human T cells and chemical hapten exposure. Across the whole study: DPC (0.01%) was patch tested on the upper back and read at 6 days.

TCRdb reanalysed the RACE reads using MiXCR and keeps one entry per CDR3 protein. Of 70,000 or so distinct CDR3 sequences in the sample, roughly 11% are singletons; the top ten hold 1.4%. Time point of the sample: patch test 3, about 24 weeks after DPC sensitization. Described treatment: therapeutic diphenylcyclopropenone sensitization with weekly scalp DPC. People who gave samples had alopecia, were 18 to 70 years old, and were suitable for DPC. The V gene's germline CDR1 is SGHRS and CDR2 YFSETQ. The V end lost 5 bases, the J end lost 2 bases, and 15 bases lay between the germline ends. CDR3 length: 15 residues.

The clonotype originates from a woman aged 50 to 65 with alopecia areata. Some clones in this sample may be carry-over from other donors' samples. The chain couples TRBV5-1 to TRBJ2-3, with D uncertain. The specimen was whole blood, collected in connection with sensitization to the hapten diphenylcyclopropenone (DPC). CDR3 DNA: TGCGCCAGCAGATCCATCCCACTCAACACAGATACGCAGTATTTT. Translated: CASRSIPLNTDTQYF.